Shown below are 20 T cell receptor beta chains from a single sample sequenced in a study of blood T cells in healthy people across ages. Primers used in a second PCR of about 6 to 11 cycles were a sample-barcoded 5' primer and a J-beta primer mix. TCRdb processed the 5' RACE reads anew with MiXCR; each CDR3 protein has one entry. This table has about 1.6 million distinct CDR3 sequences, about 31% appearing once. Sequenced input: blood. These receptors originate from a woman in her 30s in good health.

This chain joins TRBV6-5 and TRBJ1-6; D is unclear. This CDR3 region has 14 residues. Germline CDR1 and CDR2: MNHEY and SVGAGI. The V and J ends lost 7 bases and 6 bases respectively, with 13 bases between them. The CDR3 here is CASTGYGSNSPLHF. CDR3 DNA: TGTGCCAGCACGGGCTACGGATCTAATTCACCCCTCCACTTT.

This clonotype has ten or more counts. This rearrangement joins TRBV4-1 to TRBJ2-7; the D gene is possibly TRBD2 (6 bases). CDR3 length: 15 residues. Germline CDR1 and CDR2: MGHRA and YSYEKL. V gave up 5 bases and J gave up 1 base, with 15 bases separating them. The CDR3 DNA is TGCGCCAGCAGCGCCTCGGGGGTTCATTCCTACGAGCAGTACTTC. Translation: CASSASGVHSYEQYF.

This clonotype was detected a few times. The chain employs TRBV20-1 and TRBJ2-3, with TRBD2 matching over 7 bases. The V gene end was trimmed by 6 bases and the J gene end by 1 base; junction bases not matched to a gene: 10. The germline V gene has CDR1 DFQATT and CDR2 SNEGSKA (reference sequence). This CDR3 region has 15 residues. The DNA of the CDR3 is TGCAGTGCCAGATCCCAGCGGGGAGGCACAGATACGCAGTATTTT. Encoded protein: CSARSQRGGTDTQYF.

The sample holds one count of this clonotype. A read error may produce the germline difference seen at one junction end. The CDR3 region has the DNA TGTGCCACCAGCAGAGATCTGAACAGAGATTTCACTGAAGTTTTCTTT. This sequence encodes CATSRDLNRDFTEVFF. J is TRBJ1-1 and V is TRBV15; D is ambiguous. CDR3 length: 16 amino acids. CDR1 and CDR2 from the germline V gene are LNHNV and YYDKDF (reference sequence).

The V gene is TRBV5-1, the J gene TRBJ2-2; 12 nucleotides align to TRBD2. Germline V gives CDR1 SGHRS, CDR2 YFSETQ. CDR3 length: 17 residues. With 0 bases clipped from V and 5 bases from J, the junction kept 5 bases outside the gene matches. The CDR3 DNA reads TGCGCCAGCAGCTTGGGCGGACTAGCGGGAAGAACCGGGGAGCTGTTTTTT. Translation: CASSLGGLAGRTGELFF.

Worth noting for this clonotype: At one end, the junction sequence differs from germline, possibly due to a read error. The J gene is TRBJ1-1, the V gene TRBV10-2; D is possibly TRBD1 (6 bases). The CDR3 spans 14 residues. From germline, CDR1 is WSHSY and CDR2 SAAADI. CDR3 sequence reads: CASSKGVEGTGAFF. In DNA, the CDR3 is TGCGCCAGCAGTAAGGGGGTGGAAGGAACTGGAGCTTTCTTT.

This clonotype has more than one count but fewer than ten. This CDR3 is CASSVGILAKNIQYF. The CDR3 bases are TGTGCCAGCAGTGTGGGCATTCTAGCCAAAAACATTCAGTACTTC. V and J are TRBV2 and TRBJ2-4, with D unclear. This CDR3 comprises 15 residues. V was cut by 4 bases and J by 0 bases, with 10 bases left in between. CDR1 is SNHLY, CDR2 FYNNEI, per germline.

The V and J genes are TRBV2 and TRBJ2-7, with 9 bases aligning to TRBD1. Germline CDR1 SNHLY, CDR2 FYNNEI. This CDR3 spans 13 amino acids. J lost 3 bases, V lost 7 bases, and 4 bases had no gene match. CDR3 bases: TGTGCCAGCATGATGGACAGGGGCTACGAGCAGTACTTC. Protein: CASMMDRGYEQYF.

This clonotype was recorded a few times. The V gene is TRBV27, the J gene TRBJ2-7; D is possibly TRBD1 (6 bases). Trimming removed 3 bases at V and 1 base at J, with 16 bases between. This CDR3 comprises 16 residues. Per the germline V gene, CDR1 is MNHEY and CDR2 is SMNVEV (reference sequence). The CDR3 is CASSFQTGDLSYEQYF. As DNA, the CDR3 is TGTGCCAGCAGTTTCCAGACAGGCGACCTTTCCTACGAGCAGTACTTC.

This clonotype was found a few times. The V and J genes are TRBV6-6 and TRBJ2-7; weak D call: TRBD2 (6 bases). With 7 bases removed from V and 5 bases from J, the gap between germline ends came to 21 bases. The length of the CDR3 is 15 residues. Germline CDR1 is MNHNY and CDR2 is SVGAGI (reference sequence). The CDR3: CASTSGQGGKNEQYF. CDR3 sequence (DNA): TGTGCCAGCACCTCAGGCCAGGGAGGTAAGAACGAGCAGTACTTC.

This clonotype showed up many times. CDR3 nucleotide sequence: TGTGCCAGCAGTTTCCGACAGCACGACACAGATACGCAGTATTTT. Translated: CASSFRQHDTDTQYF. This chain joins TRBV12-3 or TRBV12-4 and TRBJ2-3; D is perhaps TRBD1 (5 bases). The CDR3 runs to 15 residues. V shed 3 bases and J shed 2 bases, with 12 bases lying between them.

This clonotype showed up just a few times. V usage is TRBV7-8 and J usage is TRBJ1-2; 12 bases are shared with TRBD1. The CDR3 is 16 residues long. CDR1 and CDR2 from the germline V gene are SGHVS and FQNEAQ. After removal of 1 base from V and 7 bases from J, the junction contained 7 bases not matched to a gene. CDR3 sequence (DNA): TGTGCCAGCAGCTTAGGCGCGGGACAGGGGGCTTTTGGCTACACCTTC. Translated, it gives CASSLGAGQGAFGYTF. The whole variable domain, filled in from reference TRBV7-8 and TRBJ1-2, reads GAGVSQSPRYKVAKRGQDVALRCDPISGHVSLFWYQQALGQGPEFLTYFQNEAQLDKSGLPSDRFFAERPEGSVSTLKIQRTQQEDSAVYLCASSLGAGQGAFGYTFGSGTRLTVV.

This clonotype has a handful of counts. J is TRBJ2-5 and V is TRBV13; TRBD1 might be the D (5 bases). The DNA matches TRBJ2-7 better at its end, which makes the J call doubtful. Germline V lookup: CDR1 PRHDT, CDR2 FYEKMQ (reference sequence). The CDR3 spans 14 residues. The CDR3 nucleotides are TGTGCCAGCAGCTCCCAATCAGGGCGATACGAGCAGTACTTC. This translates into CASSSQSGRYEQYF.

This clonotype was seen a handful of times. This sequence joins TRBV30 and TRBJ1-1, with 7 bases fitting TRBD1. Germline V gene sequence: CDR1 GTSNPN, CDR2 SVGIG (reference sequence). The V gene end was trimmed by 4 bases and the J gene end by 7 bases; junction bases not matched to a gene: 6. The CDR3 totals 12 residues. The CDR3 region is CAWTFNRGEAFF. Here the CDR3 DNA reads TGTGCCTGGACCTTTAACAGGGGTGAAGCTTTCTTT.

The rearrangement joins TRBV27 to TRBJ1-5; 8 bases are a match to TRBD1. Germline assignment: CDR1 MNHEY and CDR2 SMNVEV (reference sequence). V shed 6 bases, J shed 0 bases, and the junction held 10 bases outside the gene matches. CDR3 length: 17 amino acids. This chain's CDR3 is CASSSLAGGNSNQPQHF. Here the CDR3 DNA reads TGTGCCAGCAGCTCCCTAGCAGGGGGCAATAGCAATCAGCCCCAGCATTTT.

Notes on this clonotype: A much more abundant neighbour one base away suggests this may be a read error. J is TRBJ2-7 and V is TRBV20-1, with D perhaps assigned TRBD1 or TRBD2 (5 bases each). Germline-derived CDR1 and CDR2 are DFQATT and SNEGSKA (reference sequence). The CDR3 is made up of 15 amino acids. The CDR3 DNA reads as TGCAGTACTAGAGTAGAAGGGACGTCATCGTACGAGCAGTACTTC. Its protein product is CSTRVEGTSSYEQYF.

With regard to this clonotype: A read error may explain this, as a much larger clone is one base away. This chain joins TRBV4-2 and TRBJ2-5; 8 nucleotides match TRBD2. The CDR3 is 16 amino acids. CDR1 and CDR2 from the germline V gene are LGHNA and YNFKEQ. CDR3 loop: CTSSQDRASGRETQYF. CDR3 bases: TGTACCAGCAGCCAAGATAGGGCAAGCGGGAGAGAGACCCAGTACTTC.

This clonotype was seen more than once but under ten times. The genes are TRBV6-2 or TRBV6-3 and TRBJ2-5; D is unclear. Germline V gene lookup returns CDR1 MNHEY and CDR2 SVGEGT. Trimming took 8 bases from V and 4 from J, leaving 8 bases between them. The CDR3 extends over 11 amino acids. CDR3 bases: TGTGCCAGCGCCTCTGGAGAGACCCAGTACTTC. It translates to CASASGETQYF.

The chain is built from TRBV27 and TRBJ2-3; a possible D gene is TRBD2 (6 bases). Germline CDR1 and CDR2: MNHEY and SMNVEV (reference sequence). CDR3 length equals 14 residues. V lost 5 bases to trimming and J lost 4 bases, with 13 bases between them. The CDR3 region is CASSDSGAPDTQYF. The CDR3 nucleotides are TGTGCCAGCAGTGACTCGGGAGCACCAGATACGCAGTATTTT.

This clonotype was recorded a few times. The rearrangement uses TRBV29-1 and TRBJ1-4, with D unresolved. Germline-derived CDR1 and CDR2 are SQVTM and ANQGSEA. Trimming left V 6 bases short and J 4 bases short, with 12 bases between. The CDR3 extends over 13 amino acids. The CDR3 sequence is CSVSAGINEKLFF. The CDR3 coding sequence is TGCAGCGTGTCGGCGGGAATTAATGAAAAACTGTTTTTT.